These 15 T cell receptor beta chains were sequenced from one sample in a study of blood T cell repertoires in COVID-19. Sequencing used immunoSEQ multiplex PCR; TCRdb keeps in-frame clones, though not all of them. The sample records a few hundred thousand clones, about 87% being singletons. The sample taken for sequencing was peripheral blood. The receptor set was obtained from a woman aged 25 to 39 with COVID-19, enrolled during active disease.

This chain uses TRBV9 with TRBJ2-2; weak D call: TRBD2 (5 bases). The germline CDR1 and CDR2 sequences are SGDLS and YYNGEE. The germline V and J ends were trimmed by 0 bases and 7 bases, with 16 bases remaining between them. The CDR3 runs 16 residues. The chain's CDR3 is CASSVGYSGRDGELFF. CDR3 sequence (DNA): TGTGCCAGCAGCGTAGGTTACAGCGGACGGGACGGGGAGCTGTTTTTT.

This clone has just a few counts. The rearrangement uses TRBV4-2 and TRBJ1-4; maybe TRBD1 (5 bases). Germline CDR1 is LGHNA and CDR2 is YNFKEQ. This CDR3 is built from 18 residues. The V and J ends lost 0 bases and 8 bases respectively, with 22 bases between them. Here the CDR3 reads CASSQDLWNGQGNEKLFF. The CDR3 nucleotides are TGTGCCAGCAGCCAAGATTTATGGAACGGGCAGGGAAACGAAAAACTGTTTTTT.

A single count supports this clone. This chain joins TRBV10-3 and TRBJ2-7, with D possibly matching TRBD2 (5 bases). The CDR3 is 16 amino acids. Germline V gives CDR1 ENHRY, CDR2 SYGVKD. V was trimmed by 4 bases and J by 5 bases, leaving 21 bases between them. The CDR3 DNA follows: TGTGCCATCAGTGGGGGTTCCCCCCGGGATGGACACGAGCAGTACTTC. Translated, it gives CAISGGSPRDGHEQYF.

The chain carries TRBV18 and TRBJ2-5, with unresolved D. The germline V gene has CDR1 KGHSH and CDR2 LQKENI. The CDR3 consists of 14 residues. V was cut by 0 bases and J by 1 base, with 6 bases left in between. In DNA, the CDR3 is TGTGCCAGCTCACCACCAGAGCCCCAAGAGACCCAGTACTTC. Residues: CASSPPEPQETQYF.

About this clone itself: Germline and junction disagree at one end, which may indicate a read error. The chain couples TRBV2 to TRBJ1-5; unclear D gene. This CDR3 is 12 amino acids long. The germline CDR1 and CDR2 sequences are SNHLY and FYNNEI. The CDR3 protein is CASREGSQLQHF. The CDR3 DNA follows: TGTGCCAGCAGGGAGGGAAGCCAGCTCCAGCATTTT.

This chain links TRBV18 with TRBJ2-3, with no clear D. Trimming removed 1 base from V and 3 bases from J, with 17 bases in between. Germline CDR1 reads KGHSH; CDR2 reads LQKENI. This CDR3 spans 17 amino acids. As DNA, the CDR3 is TGTGCCAGCTCACCACTTACGACAACGGTGGGTACAGATACGCAGTATTTT. Its translation is CASSPLTTTVGTDTQYF.

This clone appeared once. The chain couples TRBV6-2 or TRBV6-3 to TRBJ1-1; D perhaps matches TRBD1 (5 bases). CDR3 size: 14 residues. Trimming stripped 2 bases from V and 1 base from J, with 8 bases between. Germline V gene sequence: CDR1 MNHEY, CDR2 SVGEGT. CDR3 sequence reads: CASSYMGPNTEAFF. The CDR3 bases are TGTGCCAGCAGTTACATGGGGCCGAACACTGAAGCTTTCTTT.

This chain links TRBV12-3 or TRBV12-4 with TRBJ1-1; no clear D. The V end lost 6 bases, the J end lost 4 bases, and 12 bases lay between the germline ends. The CDR3 extends over 13 amino acids. CDR3 nucleotide sequence: TGTGCCAGCAGCAGCGTCACGAGCACTGAAGCTTTCTTT. Residues: CASSSVTSTEAFF.

A few counts support this clone. In DNA form, the CDR3 reads TGCGCCAGCAGCTCTTCCGGCGGGGAGGGGCGTGAGCAGTTCTTC. The encoded protein is CASSSSGGEGREQFF. J is TRBJ2-1 and V is TRBV4-3; TRBD2 matches 7 bases. V lost 5 bases, J lost 9 bases, and 13 bases stayed unmatched. The V gene's germline CDR1 is LGHNA and CDR2 YSLEER. This CDR3 has 15 residues.

The chain couples TRBV4-2 to TRBJ1-3; D is unresolved. The CDR3 is made up of 19 amino acids. The ends were cut back, 0 bases at V and 0 bases at J, with 18 bases in the middle. Looked up from germline, CDR1 is LGHNA and CDR2 is YNFKEQ. The CDR3 sequence is CASSQEPLTSVYSGNTIYF. Here the CDR3 DNA reads TGTGCCAGCAGCCAAGAGCCCCTCACTAGTGTGTACTCTGGAAACACCATATATTTT.

CDR3 in amino acids: CASSQPRTSRNEQFF. The CDR3 region has the DNA TGTGCCAGCAGCCAGCCCCGGACTAGCCGGAATGAGCAGTTCTTC. V and J are TRBV3-1 (or the pseudogene TRBV3-2) and TRBJ2-1; 8 positions agree with TRBD2. CDR1 LGHDT and CDR2 YNNKEL come from the germline V gene (reference sequence). The CDR3 totals 15 residues. J lost 7 bases, V lost 3 bases, and 8 bases had no gene match.

V usage is TRBV6-6 and J usage is TRBJ1-6; 7 bases agree with TRBD1. Germline V gene lookup returns CDR1 MNHNY and CDR2 SVGAGI (reference sequence). The CDR3 loop spans 16 amino acids. The junction had 5 bases not matched to a gene; V was cut back by 3 bases and J by 3 bases. CDR3 sequence: CASSYDRQGYNSPLHF. The CDR3 DNA is TGTGCCAGCAGTTATGATCGACAGGGCTATAATTCACCCCTCCACTTT.

The chain has TRBV5-6 and TRBJ2-3; tentative D call: TRBD2 (6 bases). V was clipped by 0 bases and J by 1 base, with 21 bases between them. Germline lookup yields CDR1 SGHDT and CDR2 YYEEEE. This CDR3 contains 19 residues. The CDR3 here is CASSLDGLSGWYGTDTQYF. DNA for the CDR3: TGTGCCAGCAGCTTGGACGGACTTAGCGGTTGGTACGGCACAGATACGCAGTATTTT.

The rearrangement uses TRBV11-3 and TRBJ2-1, with 9 bases fitting TRBD2. The CDR3 runs 14 residues. Germline V gives CDR1 SGHNT, CDR2 YENEEA. Germline trimming cut 3 bases from V and 7 bases from J; bases unmatched to any gene: 4. The CDR3 DNA reads as TGTGCCAGCAGCTTCGAGCGGGAGGTAAATGAGCAGTTCTTC. Protein product: CASSFEREVNEQFF.

The chain is built from TRBV2 and TRBJ2-3; 11 nucleotides line up with TRBD2. CDR1 is SNHLY and CDR2 is FYNNEI in the germline V gene. The trim removed 6 bases at V and 1 base at J, leaving 3 bases unmatched. The CDR3 runs to 15 residues. CDR3 protein: CASRLTSGGTDTQYF. For the CDR3, the DNA is TGTGCCAGCAGGTTGACTAGCGGGGGCACAGATACGCAGTATTTT.